This record looks at one T cell receptor (beta chain) sequence and its context. Its antigen remains unknown. The junction differs from germline at one of its ends, possibly a read error. TCRdb redid the calling of the reads with MiXCR, one entry per CDR3 protein. In the table there are 800,000 to 950,000 distinct CDR3 sequences, about 30% of which are singletons. The data are from a study of T cell repertoires in cytomegalovirus infection. Germline values: CDR1 MNHEY, CDR2 SMNVEV (reference sequence). The CDR3 length is 14 residues. The chain is built from TRBV27 and TRBJ1-5; TRBD1 is a possible D gene (5 bases). The receptor was derived from a human donor in good health (CMV status not recorded). Some clones in this sample may be carry-over from other donors' samples. Source: cultured CD8+ T cells from PBMCs, taken from culture after CMV antigen stimulation. The CDR3 reads CANSQGGWGQPQHF. In DNA, the CDR3 is TGTGCCAACAGTCAGGGAGGGTGGGGTCAGCCCCAGCATTTT.